This TCR beta chain originates from a study of shared clonotypes between healthy human individuals. This CDR3 contains 15 residues. J gave up 6 bases and V 6 bases, and 9 bases lay outside the gene matches. CDR1 MNHEY and CDR2 SVGAGI come from the germline V gene. Findings and caveats of the study: Among the subsets, naive ones generally showed larger estimated richness than memory ones. Among donors, sharing of clonotypes was expected to be affected by sequencing depth.

A 200 ng quantity of DNA, 29,000 or so T cell genomes, went into the sorted-subset replicate PCRs. TCRdb keeps only in-frame clones here, not all; method: immunoSEQ multiplex PCR. The table lists millions of clones, 95% of them singletons. The sample holds one count of this clone. The antigen is undetermined. The receptor was isolated from a man in his late teens or twenties in good health. This chain links TRBV6-5 with TRBJ2-2; 8 bases fit TRBD1. Specimen: naive CD4+ T cells sorted from blood. The subset is: CD45RA+ positively selected. The CDR3 here is CASRTGQGAAGELFF. CDR3 nucleotide sequence: TGTGCCAGCAGAACAGGCCAGGGGGCGGCCGGGGAGCTGTTTTTT.